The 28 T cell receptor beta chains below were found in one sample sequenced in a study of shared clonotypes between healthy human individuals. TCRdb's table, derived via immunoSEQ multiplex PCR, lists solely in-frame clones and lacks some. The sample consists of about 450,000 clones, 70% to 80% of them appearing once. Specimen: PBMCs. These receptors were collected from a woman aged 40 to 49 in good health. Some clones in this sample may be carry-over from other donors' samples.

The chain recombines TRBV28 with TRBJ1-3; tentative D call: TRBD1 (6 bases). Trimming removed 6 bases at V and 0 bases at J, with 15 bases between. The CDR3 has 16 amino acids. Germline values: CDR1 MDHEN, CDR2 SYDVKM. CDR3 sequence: CASSPTGGHSGNTIYF. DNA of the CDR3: TGTGCCAGCAGCCCTACTGGGGGGCACTCTGGAAACACCATATATTTT. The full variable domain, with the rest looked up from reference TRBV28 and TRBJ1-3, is DVKVTQSSRYLVKRTGEKVFLECVQDMDHENMFWYRQDPGLGLRLIYFSYDVKMKEKGDIPEGYSVSREKKERFSLILESASTNQTSMYLCASSPTGGHSGNTIYFGEGSWLTVV.

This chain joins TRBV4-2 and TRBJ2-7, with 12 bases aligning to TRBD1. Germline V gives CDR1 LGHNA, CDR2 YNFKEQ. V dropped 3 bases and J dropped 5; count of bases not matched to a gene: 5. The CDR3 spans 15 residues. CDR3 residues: CASSHGTGGLNEQYF. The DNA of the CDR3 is TGTGCCAGCAGCCACGGGACAGGGGGCTTGAACGAGCAGTACTTC.

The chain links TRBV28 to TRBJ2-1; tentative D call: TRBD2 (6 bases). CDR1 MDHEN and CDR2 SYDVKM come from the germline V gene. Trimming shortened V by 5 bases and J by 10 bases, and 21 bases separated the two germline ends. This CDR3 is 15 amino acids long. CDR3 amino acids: CASSRGSAGTSEQFF. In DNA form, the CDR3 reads TGTGCCAGCAGTCGGGGGTCGGCAGGGACCTCCGAGCAGTTCTTC. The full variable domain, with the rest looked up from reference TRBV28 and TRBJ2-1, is DVKVTQSSRYLVKRTGEKVFLECVQDMDHENMFWYRQDPGLGLRLIYFSYDVKMKEKGDIPEGYSVSREKKERFSLILESASTNQTSMYLCASSRGSAGTSEQFFGPGTRLTVL.

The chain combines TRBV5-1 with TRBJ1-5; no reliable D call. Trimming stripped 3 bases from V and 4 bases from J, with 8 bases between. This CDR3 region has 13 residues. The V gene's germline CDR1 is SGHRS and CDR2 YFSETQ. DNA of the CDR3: TGCGCCAGCAGCTCGGACGGTAATCAGCCCCAGCATTTT. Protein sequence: CASSSDGNQPQHF.

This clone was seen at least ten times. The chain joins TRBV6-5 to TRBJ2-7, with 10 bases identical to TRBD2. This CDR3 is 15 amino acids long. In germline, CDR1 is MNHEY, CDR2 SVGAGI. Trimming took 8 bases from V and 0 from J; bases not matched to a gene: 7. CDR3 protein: CASAQVAGGSYEQYF. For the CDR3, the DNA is TGTGCCAGCGCGCAGGTAGCGGGAGGCTCCTACGAGCAGTACTTC.

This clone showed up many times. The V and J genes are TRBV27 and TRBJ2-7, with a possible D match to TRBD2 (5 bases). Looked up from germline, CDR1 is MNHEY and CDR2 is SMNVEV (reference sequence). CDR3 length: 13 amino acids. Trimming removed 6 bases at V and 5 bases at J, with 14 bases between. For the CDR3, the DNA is TGTGCCAGCAGGGGTAGGACTGGCCACGAGCAGTACTTC. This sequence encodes CASRGRTGHEQYF.

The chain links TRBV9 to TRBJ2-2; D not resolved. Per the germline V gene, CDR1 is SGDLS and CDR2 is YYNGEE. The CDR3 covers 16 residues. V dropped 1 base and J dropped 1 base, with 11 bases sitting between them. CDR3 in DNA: TGTGCCAGCAGCGTACGCCCCACGGTGAACACCGGGGAGCTGTTTTTT. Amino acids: CASSVRPTVNTGELFF. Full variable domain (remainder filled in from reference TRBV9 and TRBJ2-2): DSGVTQTPKHLITATGQRVTLRCSPRSGDLSVYWYQQSLDQGLQFLIQYYNGEERAKGNILERFSAQQFPDLHSELNLSSLELGDSALYFCASSVRPTVNTGELFFGEGSRLTVL.

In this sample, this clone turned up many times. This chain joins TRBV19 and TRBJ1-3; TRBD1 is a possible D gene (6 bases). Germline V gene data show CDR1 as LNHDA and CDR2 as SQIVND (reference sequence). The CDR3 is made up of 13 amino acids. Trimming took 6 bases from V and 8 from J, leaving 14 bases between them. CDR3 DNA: TGTGCCAGTAGCTTCCCAGGGGCTGACACCATATATTTT. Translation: CASSFPGADTIYF.

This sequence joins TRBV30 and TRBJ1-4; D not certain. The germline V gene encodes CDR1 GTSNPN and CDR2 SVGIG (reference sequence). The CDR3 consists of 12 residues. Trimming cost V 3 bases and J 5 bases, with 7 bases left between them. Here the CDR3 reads CAWRRQNEKLFF. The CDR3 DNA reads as TGTGCCTGGAGACGGCAAAATGAAAAACTGTTTTTT.

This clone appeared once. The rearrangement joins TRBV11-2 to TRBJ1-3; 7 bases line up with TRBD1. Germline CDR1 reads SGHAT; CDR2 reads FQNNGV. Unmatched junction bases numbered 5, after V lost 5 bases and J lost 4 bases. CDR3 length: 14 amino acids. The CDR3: CASSTGTAGNTIYF. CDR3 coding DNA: TGTGCCAGCAGCACCGGGACAGCCGGAAACACCATATATTTT.

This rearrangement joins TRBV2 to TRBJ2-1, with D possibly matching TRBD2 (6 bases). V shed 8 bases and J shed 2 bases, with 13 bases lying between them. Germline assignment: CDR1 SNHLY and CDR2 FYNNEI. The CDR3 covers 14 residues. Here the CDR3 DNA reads TGTGCCAGCTTTTTCAGCGGGCCCTACAATGAGCAGTTCTTC. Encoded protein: CASFFSGPYNEQFF.

CDR3 protein: CASSPGDSSYEAFF. CDR3 DNA sequence: TGTGCCAGCTCACCCGGGGACAGCAGTTATGAAGCTTTCTTT. The J gene is TRBJ1-1, the V gene TRBV18; 7 nucleotides line up with TRBD1. CDR1 is KGHSH, CDR2 LQKENI, per germline. The CDR3 consists of 14 residues. Trimming cost V 3 bases and J 7 bases; bases outside gene matches: 8.

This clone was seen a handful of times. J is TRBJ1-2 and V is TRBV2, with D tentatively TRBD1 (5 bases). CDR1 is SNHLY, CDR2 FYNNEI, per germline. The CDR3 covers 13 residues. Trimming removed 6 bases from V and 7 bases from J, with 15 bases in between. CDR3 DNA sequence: TGTGCCAGCAGACCTATGGCAGGGATTGGCTACACCTTC. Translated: CASRPMAGIGYTF.

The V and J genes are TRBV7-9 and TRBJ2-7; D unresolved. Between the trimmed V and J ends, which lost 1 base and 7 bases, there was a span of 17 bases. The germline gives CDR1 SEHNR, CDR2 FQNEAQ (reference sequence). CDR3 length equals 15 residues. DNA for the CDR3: TGTGCCAGCAGCTTAGTGGCAGGTCGCGTTGTGGAGCAGTACTTC. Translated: CASSLVAGRVVEQYF.

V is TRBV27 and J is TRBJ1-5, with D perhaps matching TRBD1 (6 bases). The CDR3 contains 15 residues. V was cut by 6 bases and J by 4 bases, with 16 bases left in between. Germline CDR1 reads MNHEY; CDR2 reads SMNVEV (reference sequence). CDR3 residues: CASRTQGNLNQPQHF. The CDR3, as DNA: TGTGCCAGCAGAACACAGGGAAACTTAAATCAGCCCCAGCATTTT.

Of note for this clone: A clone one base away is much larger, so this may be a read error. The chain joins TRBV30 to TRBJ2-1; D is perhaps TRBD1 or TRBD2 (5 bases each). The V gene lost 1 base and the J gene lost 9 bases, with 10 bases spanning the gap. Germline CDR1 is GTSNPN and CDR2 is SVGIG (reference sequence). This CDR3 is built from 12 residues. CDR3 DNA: TGTGCCTGGAGTGCATGGGGGAGTGAGCAGTTCTTC. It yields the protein CAWSAWGSEQFF.

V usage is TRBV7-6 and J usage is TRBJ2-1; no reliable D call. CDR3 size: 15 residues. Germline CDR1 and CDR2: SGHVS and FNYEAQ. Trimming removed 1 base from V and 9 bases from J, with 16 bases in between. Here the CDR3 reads CASSLGFGALGEQFF. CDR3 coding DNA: TGTGCCAGCAGCTTAGGTTTTGGAGCTTTGGGTGAGCAGTTCTTC.

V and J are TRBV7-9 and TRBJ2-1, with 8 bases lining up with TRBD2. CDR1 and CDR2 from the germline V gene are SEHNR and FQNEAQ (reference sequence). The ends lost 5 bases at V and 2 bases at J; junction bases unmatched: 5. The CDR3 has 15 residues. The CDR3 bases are TGTGCCAGCAGCCCGGGAGGGACCGCCTACAATGAGCAGTTCTTC. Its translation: CASSPGGTAYNEQFF.

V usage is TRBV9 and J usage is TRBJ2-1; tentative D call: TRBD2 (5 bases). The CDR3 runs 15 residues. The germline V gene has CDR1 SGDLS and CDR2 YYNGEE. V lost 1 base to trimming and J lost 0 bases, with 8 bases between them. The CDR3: CASSVRLNSYNEQFF. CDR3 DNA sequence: TGTGCCAGCAGCGTAAGACTAAACTCCTACAATGAGCAGTTCTTC.

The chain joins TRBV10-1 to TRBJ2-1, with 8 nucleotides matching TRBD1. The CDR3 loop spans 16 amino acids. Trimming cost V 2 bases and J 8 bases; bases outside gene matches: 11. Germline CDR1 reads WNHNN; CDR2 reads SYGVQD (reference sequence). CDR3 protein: CASSELDRGDGDEQFF. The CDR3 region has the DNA TGCGCCAGCAGTGAGCTTGACAGGGGAGACGGGGATGAGCAGTTCTTC.

The CDR3 reads CASSKERGDYGYTF. The CDR3 nucleotides are TGTGCCAGCAGCAAAGAGAGAGGGGATTATGGCTACACCTTC. This chain joins TRBV21-1 and TRBJ1-2. TRBV21-1 is described as a pseudogene. The CDR3 consists of 14 residues.

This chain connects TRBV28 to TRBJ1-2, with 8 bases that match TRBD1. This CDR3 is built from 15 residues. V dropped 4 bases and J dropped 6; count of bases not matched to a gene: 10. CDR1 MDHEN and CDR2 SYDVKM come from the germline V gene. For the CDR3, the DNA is TGTGCCAGCAGTTCCCGACAGGGGCACGTGGATGGCTACACCTTC. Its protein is CASSSRQGHVDGYTF.

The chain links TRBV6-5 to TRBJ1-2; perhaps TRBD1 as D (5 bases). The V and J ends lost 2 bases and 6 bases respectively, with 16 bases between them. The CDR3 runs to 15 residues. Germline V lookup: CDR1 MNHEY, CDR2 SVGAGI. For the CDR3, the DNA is TGTGCCAGCAGTTACGTGGGGACGGAGGTGGATGGCTACACCTTC. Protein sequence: CASSYVGTEVDGYTF.

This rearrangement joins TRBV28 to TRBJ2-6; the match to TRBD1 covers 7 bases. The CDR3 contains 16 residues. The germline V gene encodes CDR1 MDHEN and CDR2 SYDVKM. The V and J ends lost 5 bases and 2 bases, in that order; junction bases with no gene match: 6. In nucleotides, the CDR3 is TGTGCCAGCAGTGTGACAGGGCCCCCTGGGGCCAACGTCCTGACTTTC. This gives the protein CASSVTGPPGANVLTF.

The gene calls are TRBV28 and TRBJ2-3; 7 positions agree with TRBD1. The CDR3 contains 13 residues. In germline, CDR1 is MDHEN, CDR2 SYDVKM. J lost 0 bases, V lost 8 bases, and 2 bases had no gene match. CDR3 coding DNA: TGTGCCAGCGGGACAGTAAGCACAGATACGCAGTATTTT. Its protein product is CASGTVSTDTQYF. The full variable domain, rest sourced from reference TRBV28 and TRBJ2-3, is DVKVTQSSRYLVKRTGEKVFLECVQDMDHENMFWYRQDPGLGLRLIYFSYDVKMKEKGDIPEGYSVSREKKERFSLILESASTNQTSMYLCASGTVSTDTQYFGPGTRLTVL.

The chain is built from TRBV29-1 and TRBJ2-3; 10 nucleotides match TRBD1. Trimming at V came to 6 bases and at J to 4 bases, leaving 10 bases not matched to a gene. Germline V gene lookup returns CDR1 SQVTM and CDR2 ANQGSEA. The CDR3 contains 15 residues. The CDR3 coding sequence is TGCAGCGTCCGGACAGGGGGATGGGGATCAGATACGCAGTATTTT. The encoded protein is CSVRTGGWGSDTQYF.

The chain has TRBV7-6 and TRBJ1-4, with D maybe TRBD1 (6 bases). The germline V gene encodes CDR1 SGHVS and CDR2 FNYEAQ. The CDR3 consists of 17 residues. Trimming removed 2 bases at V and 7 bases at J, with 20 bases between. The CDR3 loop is CASSLREQGPVGEKLFF. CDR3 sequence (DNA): TGTGCCAGCAGCTTAAGGGAACAGGGCCCAGTGGGTGAAAAACTGTTTTTT.

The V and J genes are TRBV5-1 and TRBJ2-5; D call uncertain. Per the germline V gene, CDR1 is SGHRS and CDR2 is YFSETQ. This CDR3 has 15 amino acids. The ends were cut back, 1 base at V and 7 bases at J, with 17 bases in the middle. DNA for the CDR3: TGCGCCAGCAGCTTGACCCCATCCCCGACTCGGACCCAGTACTTC. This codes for CASSLTPSPTRTQYF. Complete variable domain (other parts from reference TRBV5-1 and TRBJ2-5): KAGVTQTPRYLIKTRGQQVTLSCSPISGHRSVSWYQQTPGQGLQFLFEYFSETQRNKGNFPGRFSGRQFSNSRSEMNVSTLELGDSALYLCASSLTPSPTRTQYFGPGTRLLVL.